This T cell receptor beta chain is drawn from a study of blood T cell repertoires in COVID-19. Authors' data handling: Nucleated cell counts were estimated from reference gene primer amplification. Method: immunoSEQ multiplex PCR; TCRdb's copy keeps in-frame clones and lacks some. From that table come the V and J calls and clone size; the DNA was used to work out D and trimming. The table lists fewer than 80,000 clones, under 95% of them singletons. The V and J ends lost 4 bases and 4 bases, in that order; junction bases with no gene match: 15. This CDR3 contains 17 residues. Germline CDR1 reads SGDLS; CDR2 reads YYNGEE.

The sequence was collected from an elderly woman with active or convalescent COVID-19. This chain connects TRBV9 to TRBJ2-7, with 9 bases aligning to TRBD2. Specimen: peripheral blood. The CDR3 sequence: CASSPRTSASFTYEQYF. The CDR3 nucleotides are TGTGCCAGCAGCCCCAGGACTAGCGCGTCCTTTACTTACGAGCAGTACTTC.